These 26 T cell receptor beta chains share one sample of origin, sequenced in a study of blood T cell repertoires in COVID-19. Here immunoSEQ multiplex PCR was the method, and the copy in TCRdb shows in-frame clones only, minus some. Among about 200,000 clones listed, 80% to 90% were seen once. Sequencing input: peripheral blood. Receptors originate from a man older than 75 with acute or convalescent COVID-19.

This chain connects TRBV2 to TRBJ2-3; TRBD1 matches 8 bases. This CDR3 region has 15 residues. Germline V gene lookup returns CDR1 SNHLY and CDR2 FYNNEI. V shed 6 bases and J 1 base; nucleotides not matched to a gene: 6. Here the CDR3 DNA reads TGTGCCAGCAGCCGTCCGGGACAGGGCACAGATACGCAGTATTTT. Protein product: CASSRPGQGTDTQYF. Using reference TRBV2 and TRBJ2-3 for the parts outside the CDR3, the full variable domain is EPEVTQTPSHQVTQMGQEVILRCVPISNHLYFYWYRQILGQKVEFLVSFYNNEISEKSEIFDDQFSVERPDGSNFTLKIRSTKLEDSAMYFCASSRPGQGTDTQYFGPGTRLTVL.

The chain links TRBV18 to TRBJ2-1; possibly TRBD1 for D (6 bases). Trimming shortened V by 5 bases and J by 8 bases, and 7 bases separated the two germline ends. Germline CDR1 and CDR2: KGHSH and LQKENI. The CDR3 loop spans 11 amino acids. The CDR3 DNA follows: TGTGCCAGCTCATACAGGGATGAGCAGTTCTTC. Translation: CASSYRDEQFF.

The chain has TRBV5-4 and TRBJ2-2, with D unclear. V lost 0 bases, J lost 1 base, and 4 bases lay in between. The CDR3 runs 14 residues. The germline CDR1 and CDR2 sequences are SGHNT and YYREEE (reference sequence). The CDR3 protein is CASSLGLNTGELFF. CDR3 coding DNA: TGTGCCAGCAGCTTGGGGCTGAACACCGGGGAGCTGTTTTTT.

This clone was detected only once. The rearrangement joins TRBV24-1 to TRBJ1-2; D gene uncertain. This CDR3 is built from 14 residues. From germline, CDR1 is KGHDR and CDR2 SFDVKD. Trimming took off 4 bases at V and 7 bases at J, with 15 bases between the two ends. CDR3 in amino acids: CATSDKAGLGGYTF. DNA of the CDR3: TGTGCCACCAGTGACAAAGCCGGTCTTGGTGGCTACACCTTC.

Here the CDR3 DNA reads TGTGCCAGTAGTATATCGAGCTCTGGAAACACCATATATTTT. Residues: CASSISSSGNTIYF. V is TRBV19 and J is TRBJ1-3; D remains ambiguous. Germline values: CDR1 LNHDA, CDR2 SQIVND (reference sequence). V lost 2 bases to trimming and J lost 0 bases, with 5 bases between them. CDR3 size: 14 residues.

A single count supports this clone. V gene TRBV10-3 combines with J gene TRBJ2-1; 11 bases agree with TRBD2. The germline V gene encodes CDR1 ENHRY and CDR2 SYGVKD. With 6 bases clipped from V and 6 bases from J, the junction kept 7 bases outside the gene matches. The CDR3 contains 15 residues. The CDR3 DNA reads as TGTGCCATCAGGGTAGCGGGAGGGCCGTCCAATGAGCAGTTCTTC. Translation: CAIRVAGGPSNEQFF.

The chain links TRBV10-3 to TRBJ1-2; D is ambiguous. This CDR3 has 13 amino acids. Germline assignment: CDR1 ENHRY and CDR2 SYGVKD. Trimming shortened V by 3 bases and J by 4 bases, and 9 bases separated the two germline ends. DNA for the CDR3: TGTGCCATCAGTGACCAACAAATCTATGGCTACACCTTC. It specifies CAISDQQIYGYTF.

V and J are TRBV2 and TRBJ2-1; 10 positions match TRBD2. CDR1 and CDR2 from the germline V gene are SNHLY and FYNNEI. With V trimmed by 7 bases and J by 9 bases, 12 bases remained unmatched. The CDR3 consists of 15 residues. In DNA, the CDR3 is TGTGCCAGCAAGGTCACTAGCGGGACTGTCGGTGAGCAGTTCTTC. It translates to CASKVTSGTVGEQFF.

The chain joins TRBV27 to TRBJ2-2, with D possibly TRBD1 on 5 matching bases. The germline V gene has CDR1 MNHEY and CDR2 SMNVEV (reference sequence). Trimming removed 4 bases at V and 1 base at J, with 13 bases between. The CDR3 is 16 amino acids. The CDR3 region has the DNA TGTGCCAGCAGTTCTCCCCGGCAGGGGAACACCGGGGAGCTGTTTTTT. Its protein is CASSSPRQGNTGELFF.

The gene calls are TRBV5-1 and TRBJ1-2, with D maybe TRBD1 (5 bases). The germline gives CDR1 SGHRS, CDR2 YFSETQ. V was cut by 0 bases and J by 8 bases, with 11 bases left in between. The CDR3 runs 13 residues. DNA for the CDR3: TGCGCCAGCAGCTTGGGGGGCTTCGGCGGCTACACCTTC. Its translation is CASSLGGFGGYTF.

The chain joins TRBV27 to TRBJ2-7; 11 nucleotides align to TRBD2. Trimming at V came to 4 bases and at J to 2 bases, leaving 4 bases not matched to a gene. The germline gives CDR1 MNHEY, CDR2 SMNVEV (reference sequence). CDR3 length equals 15 residues. The CDR3 reads CASSYGTSGAYEQYF. CDR3 nucleotides: TGTGCCAGCAGTTACGGGACTAGCGGTGCCTACGAGCAGTACTTC.

This rearrangement joins TRBV9 to TRBJ1-2; 7 nucleotides agree with TRBD1. This CDR3 comprises 15 residues. J gave up 3 bases and V 1 base, and 6 bases lay outside the gene matches. Germline values: CDR1 SGDLS, CDR2 YYNGEE. This chain's CDR3 is CASSVTGQLDYGYTF. DNA of the CDR3: TGTGCCAGCAGCGTAACGGGACAGCTTGACTATGGCTACACCTTC. Combining the CDR3 with reference TRBV9 and TRBJ1-2 gives the whole variable domain DSGVTQTPKHLITATGQRVTLRCSPRSGDLSVYWYQQSLDQGLQFLIQYYNGEERAKGNILERFSAQQFPDLHSELNLSSLELGDSALYFCASSVTGQLDYGYTFGSGTRLTVV.

The V gene is TRBV18, the J gene TRBJ2-2; 7 nucleotides align to TRBD1. Trimming took 2 bases from V and 4 from J; bases not matched to a gene: 4. Per the germline V gene, CDR1 is KGHSH and CDR2 is LQKENI. This CDR3 comprises 15 residues. This CDR3 is CASSPLAGGTGELFF. As DNA, the CDR3 is TGTGCCAGCTCACCATTAGCAGGGGGCACCGGGGAGCTGTTTTTT.

The chain is built from TRBV5-4 and TRBJ2-7, with a weak D call TRBD2 (5 bases). With 0 bases removed from V and 2 bases from J, the gap between germline ends came to 9 bases. CDR3 size: 14 residues. CDR1 and CDR2 from the germline V gene are SGHNT and YYREEE (reference sequence). In DNA form, the CDR3 reads TGTGCCAGCAGCTTGGTCGGGCGGGCCTACGAGCAGTACGTC. Residues: CASSLVGRAYEQYV.

The chain uses TRBV27 and TRBJ2-5, with D possibly TRBD2 on 6 matching bases. The CDR3 consists of 13 residues. The V end was cut by 8 bases, the J end by 2 bases, with 12 bases between. Germline V CDR1 and CDR2: MNHEY, SMNVEV (reference sequence). The DNA of the CDR3 is TGTGCCAGCGCTCGGGGGTTTCAAGAGACCCAGTACTTC. Translation gives CASARGFQETQYF.

This chain uses TRBV27 with TRBJ2-2; D gene ambiguous. CDR3 length: 17 amino acids. The V gene's germline CDR1 is MNHEY and CDR2 SMNVEV (reference sequence). Trimming cost V 3 bases and J 6 bases, with 20 bases left between them. The chain's CDR3 is CASSFLGSHHTAGELFF. DNA of the CDR3: TGTGCCAGCAGTTTTCTAGGATCACACCACACCGCCGGGGAGCTGTTTTTT.

The J gene is TRBJ1-4, the V gene TRBV27; D is uncertain. The CDR3 spans 15 residues. Germline CDR1 and CDR2: MNHEY and SMNVEV (reference sequence). Trimming left V 2 bases short and J 0 bases short, with 7 bases between. The CDR3 DNA sequence: TGTGCCAGCAGTTTACGACTAGCAACTAATGAAAAACTGTTTTTT. This translates into CASSLRLATNEKLFF.

In nucleotides, the CDR3 is TGTGCCAGCCTCAGGGCGCAGGTAGGGGAAAAACTGTTTTTT. Its translation: CASLRAQVGEKLFF. The rearrangement uses TRBV18 and TRBJ1-4; D might be TRBD1 (5 bases). The V gene lost 8 bases and the J gene lost 8 bases, with 18 bases spanning the gap. The CDR3 spans 14 residues. The germline V gene encodes CDR1 KGHSH and CDR2 LQKENI.

The DNA for the CDR3 is TGTGCCAGCAGTTCGCCGGGACAGGGGGCTGGATACAACACCGGGGAGCTGTTTTTT. This codes for CASSSPGQGAGYNTGELFF. The chain is built from TRBV6-2 or TRBV6-3 and TRBJ2-2; 12 bases align to TRBD1. The CDR3 covers 19 residues. Per germline, CDR1 MNHEY and CDR2 SVGEGT. The V gene end was trimmed by 4 bases and the J gene end by 2 bases; junction bases not matched to a gene: 11.

This chain uses TRBV30 with TRBJ2-3; D uncertain. Germline V lookup: CDR1 GTSNPN, CDR2 SVGIG (reference sequence). V was pared by 0 bases and J by 3 bases, with 10 bases between. The CDR3 loop spans 14 amino acids. This chain's CDR3 is CAWSVVRVTDTQYF. In nucleotides, the CDR3 is TGTGCCTGGAGTGTAGTCCGGGTAACAGATACGCAGTATTTT.

J is TRBJ2-5 and V is TRBV10-3, with 7 positions matching TRBD1. This CDR3 spans 16 amino acids. Unmatched junction bases numbered 10, after V lost 3 bases and J lost 3 bases. The V gene's germline CDR1 is ENHRY and CDR2 SYGVKD. The CDR3 loop reads CAISEGGSQGEETQYF. The DNA for the CDR3 is TGTGCCATCAGTGAAGGGGGCAGTCAAGGGGAAGAGACCCAGTACTTC.

The J gene is TRBJ2-3, the V gene TRBV7-2, with 7 positions matching TRBD2. This CDR3 contains 15 residues. V gave up 3 bases and J gave up 4 bases; unmatched junction bases: 7. CDR1 is SGHTA, CDR2 FQGNSA, per germline. As DNA, the CDR3 is TGTGCCAGCAGCTTGCAGGGAGGGCGGGCAGATACGCAGTATTTT. Its protein is CASSLQGGRADTQYF.

The V and J genes are TRBV6-5 and TRBJ1-3; a weak D match, TRBD1 (5 bases). The CDR3 consists of 14 residues. Germline lookup yields CDR1 MNHEY and CDR2 SVGAGI. V was clipped by 5 bases and J by 1 base, with 9 bases between them. The CDR3: CASSKGYSGNTIYF. CDR3 nucleotides: TGTGCCAGCAGTAAGGGGTATTCTGGAAACACCATATATTTT.

This rearrangement joins TRBV18 to TRBJ2-7; perhaps TRBD2 as D (5 bases). V gave up 3 bases and J gave up 3 bases, with 18 bases separating them. CDR3 length: 16 amino acids. The germline gives CDR1 KGHSH, CDR2 LQKENI. The CDR3 DNA is TGTGCCAGCTCACCTCTCGCTGGGGTAGACTACTACGAGCAGTACGTC. The encoded protein is CASSPLAGVDYYEQYV.

V and J are TRBV24-1 and TRBJ2-3, with D perhaps TRBD2 (6 bases). The CDR3 spans 16 residues. CDR1 is KGHDR, CDR2 SFDVKD, per germline. Trimming shortened V by 6 bases and J by 2 bases, and 17 bases separated the two germline ends. The chain's CDR3 is CATSLDRASDTDTQYF. The DNA for the CDR3 is TGTGCCACCAGTTTAGATAGGGCTAGCGACACAGATACGCAGTATTTT.

The V call is TRBV7-2, the J call TRBJ1-1; D is unclear. Trimming left V 2 bases short and J 1 base short, with 8 bases between. CDR3 length: 14 residues. Germline-derived CDR1 and CDR2 are SGHTA and FQGNSA. In DNA form, the CDR3 reads TGTGCCAGCAGCTTAACGGGTCAGAACACTGAAGCTTTCTTT. Translated, it gives CASSLTGQNTEAFF.